This TCR beta chain was identified during a study of blood T cell repertoires in COVID-19. Study details: The United States, Italy and Spain provided the acute and convalescent COVID-19 samples. PBMCs, B-cell-depleted T cells, or T cells were the source of the cDNA or gDNA that made up the material.

The germline gives CDR1 MRHNA, CDR2 SNTAGT. The CDR3 is 18 residues long. Between the trimmed V and J ends, which lost 7 bases and 1 base, there was a span of 25 bases. Authors' processing steps: Nucleated cell number was recorded as an estimate derived from reference gene primer amplification. This table comes from immunoSEQ multiplex PCR, and its TCRdb copy is limited to in-frame clones, with some not included. From that table come the V and J calls and clone size; the DNA was used to work out D and trimming. Here the sample spans about 130,000 clones, 74% being singletons. The sequenced sample was peripheral blood. The clonotype was recovered from a man between 60 and 75 years old with acute or convalescent COVID-19. The rearrangement uses TRBV6-4 and TRBJ1-1; weak D call: TRBD1 (6 bases). The CDR3 DNA sequence: TGTGCCAGCACACCCGGGGGGGCGGACCGGAGAGCGAACACTGAAGCTTTCTTT. It codes for CASTPGGADRRANTEAFF.